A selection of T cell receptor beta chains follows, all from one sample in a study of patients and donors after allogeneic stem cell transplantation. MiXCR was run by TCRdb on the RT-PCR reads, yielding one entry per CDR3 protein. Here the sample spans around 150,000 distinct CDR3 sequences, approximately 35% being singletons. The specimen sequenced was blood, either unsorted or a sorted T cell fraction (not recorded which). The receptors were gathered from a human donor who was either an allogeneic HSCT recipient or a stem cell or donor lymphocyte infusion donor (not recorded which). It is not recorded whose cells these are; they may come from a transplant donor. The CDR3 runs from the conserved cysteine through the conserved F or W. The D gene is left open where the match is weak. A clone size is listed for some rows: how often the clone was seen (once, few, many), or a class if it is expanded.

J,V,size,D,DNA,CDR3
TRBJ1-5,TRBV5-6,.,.,TGTGCCAGCAGCACGGGCAGGGGCAATCAGCCCCAGCATTTT,CASSTGRGNQPQHF
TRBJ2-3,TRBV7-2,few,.,TGTGCCAGCAGCCACACAGATACGCAGTATTTT,CASSHTDTQYF
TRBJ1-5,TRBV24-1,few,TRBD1,TGTGCCACCAGTGACCAGACAGGGGGTAATCAGCCCCAGCATTTT,CATSDQTGGNQPQHF
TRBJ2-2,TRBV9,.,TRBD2,TGTGCCAGCAGCCAAACGACTAGCGGGGGCCCGAACACCGGGGAGCTGTTTTTT,CASSQTTSGGPNTGELFF
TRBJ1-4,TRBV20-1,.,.,TGCAGTGCTTTCACAGGGACGGTGGAAAAACTGTTTTTT,CSAFTGTVEKLFF
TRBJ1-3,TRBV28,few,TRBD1,TGTGCCAGCAGGGGGGACAGGGGCACTCGAATGAACTCTGGAAACACCATATATTTT,CASRGDRGTRMNSGNTIYF
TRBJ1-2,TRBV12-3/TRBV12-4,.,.,TGTGCCAGCAGTTTATACGGGGCCCTTAACTATGGCTACACCTTC,CASSLYGALNYGYTF
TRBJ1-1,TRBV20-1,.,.,TGCAGTGGAGGGGGGAACACTGAAGCTTTCTTT,CSGGGNTEAFF
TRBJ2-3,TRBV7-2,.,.,TGTGCCAGCAGCTTCGAGGGCCGGGACACCACAGATACGCAGTATTTT,CASSFEGRDTTDTQYF
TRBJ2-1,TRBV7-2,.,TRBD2,TGTGCCAGCAGCTTAGGAGCGGGGGGAGCCTACAATGAGCAGTTCTTC,CASSLGAGGAYNEQFF
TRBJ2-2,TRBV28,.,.,TGTGCCAGCAGAAAGGGGCCATCTGGGGAGCTGTTTTTT,CASRKGPSGELFF
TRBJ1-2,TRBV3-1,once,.,TGTGCCAGCAGCCAGACTAACTATGGCTACACCTTC,CASSQTNYGYTF
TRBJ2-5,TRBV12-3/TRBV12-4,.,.,TGTGCCAGCAGTTGGAAGGGACGGGAGACCCAGTACTTC,CASSWKGRETQYF
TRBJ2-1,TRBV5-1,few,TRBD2,TGCGCCAGCAGCTTGGAGAGCGGGGCTTACAATGAGCAGTTCTTC,CASSLESGAYNEQFF
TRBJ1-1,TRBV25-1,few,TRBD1,TGTGCCAGCAGTGCGACAGGGAGGACTGAAGCTTTCTTT,CASSATGRTEAFF
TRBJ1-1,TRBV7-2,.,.,TGTGCCAGCAGCTTAGGGGGCGAGAACACTGAAGCTTTCTTT,CASSLGGENTEAFF
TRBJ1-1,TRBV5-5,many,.,TGTGCCAGCAGCTTGTTTCCAGGGGAGGATGAAGCTTTCTTT,CASSLFPGEDEAFF
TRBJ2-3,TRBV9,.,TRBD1,TGTGCCAGCAGCCTCAGGACAGGGGCAAGCACAGATACGCAGTATTTT,CASSLRTGASTDTQYF
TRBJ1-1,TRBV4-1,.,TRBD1,TGCGCCAGCAGCCGAGAGACAGGGGGGACTGAAGCTTTCTTT,CASSRETGGTEAFF
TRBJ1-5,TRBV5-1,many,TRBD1,TGCGCCAGCAGCAGCGGGACAGATAATCAGCCCCAGCATTTT,CASSSGTDNQPQHF
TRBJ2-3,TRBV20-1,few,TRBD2,TGCAGTGCTACCGGGACTAGCGGGGGTGCCGCAGATACGCAGTATTTT,CSATGTSGGAADTQYF
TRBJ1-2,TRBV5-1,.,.,TGCGCCAGCAGCGTCGATCCAGGGGCCTCAGACTATGGCTACACCTTC,CASSVDPGASDYGYTF
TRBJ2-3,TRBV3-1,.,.,TGTGCCAGCAGCCAAGATAGAGCGGTGACAACTACGCAGTATTTT,CASSQDRAVTTTQYF
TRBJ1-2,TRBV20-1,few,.,TGCAGTGCTACAGGGTTCTCCGGCTATGGCTACACCTTC,CSATGFSGYGYTF